This T cell receptor beta chain was identified in a study of cytomegalovirus exposure and HLA in healthy donors. Trimming cost V 6 bases and J 0 bases, with 17 bases left between them. The germline CDR1 and CDR2 sequences are SQVTM and ANQGSEA. CDR3 length: 15 residues. The PCR employed 60 Vbeta primers together with 13 Jbeta primers. The assay was immunoSEQ multiplex PCR, and TCRdb's table has in-frame clones only and misses some. The table has over 30,000 clones, roughly 88% seen once. Sequenced: PBMCs. The chain uses TRBV29-1 and TRBJ1-1, with D unclear. The TCR was taken from a woman aged 18-29 years in good health and CMV-seronegative. Here the CDR3 reads CSVALRHGLNTEAFF. CDR3 DNA sequence: TGCAGCGTGGCCCTTCGACACGGTTTGAACACTGAAGCTTTCTTT.